Following are 19 T cell receptor beta chains from one sample sequenced in a study of immune characterization of retroperitoneal liposarcoma. MiXCR was run by TCRdb on the PCR reads, yielding one entry per CDR3 protein. In the table there are 2,000 to 2,500 distinct CDR3 sequences, around half of which are singletons. Sequencing was performed on tumor tissue. These receptors were collected from a female donor with retroperitoneal liposarcoma.

The rearrangement uses TRBV7-2 and TRBJ2-1; D unclear. Germline V lookup: CDR1 SGHTA, CDR2 FQGNSA. Trimming shortened V by 1 base and J by 0 bases, and 10 bases separated the two germline ends. The CDR3 covers 16 residues. The CDR3 region is CASSLVAASSYNEQFF. The CDR3 coding sequence is TGTGCCAGCAGCTTAGTCGCGGCGAGCTCCTACAATGAGCAGTTCTTC.

The genes are TRBV6-8 and TRBJ2-1, with D uncertain. The assigned J gene may be wrong: the sequence end matches TRBJ2-7 better. Germline V gene lookup returns CDR1 MNHGY and CDR2 SAAAGT. The length of the CDR3 is 16 residues. The CDR3 DNA reads as TGTGCCAGCAGTTACTCGGTCAGAACCGCCCACAATGAGCAGTACTTC. This translates into CASSYSVRTAHNEQYF.

The chain is built from TRBV6-6 and TRBJ2-1; D remains ambiguous. The J call may be in error: the DNA end matches TRBJ2-5 better. The CDR3 is 15 amino acids. Per germline, CDR1 MNHNY and CDR2 SVGAGI (reference sequence). The DNA of the CDR3 is TGTGCCAGCAGTTTGCGGCCACAGTTTCAAGAGACCCAGTACTTC. It encodes CASSLRPQFQETQYF.

The rearrangement links TRBV6-1 to TRBJ2-1; D perhaps matches TRBD2 (5 bases). This CDR3 is 13 amino acids long. CDR1 is MNHNS and CDR2 is SASEGT in the germline V gene. The ends were cut back, 11 bases at V and 10 bases at J, with 21 bases in the middle. The CDR3 DNA follows: TGTGCCGCAGGAGACTACGGCTCCTACGAGCAGTTCTTC. Protein product: CAAGDYGSYEQFF.

By sample share, this clonotype is medium-sized. This chain joins TRBV5-1 and TRBJ2-3, with D unclear. The CDR3 consists of 14 residues. Germline assignment: CDR1 SGHRS and CDR2 YFSETQ. V lost 5 bases and J lost 0, with 10 bases in between. The CDR3 coding sequence is TGCGCCAGCAGTATCAGGCTTAGCACAGATACGCAGTATTTT. Translated, it gives CASSIRLSTDTQYF.

Points on this clonotype: A read error may produce the germline difference seen at one junction end. The chain joins TRBV6-1 to TRBJ2-1; possibly TRBD1 for D (6 bases). The CDR3 extends over 13 amino acids. Germline V gene sequence: CDR1 MNHNS, CDR2 SASEGT. Written as DNA, the CDR3 is TGTGCCAGCAGCTACAGGGATCAGGAGACCCAGTATTTC. Amino acids: CASSYRDQETQYF.

This clonotype qualifies as large. The J gene is TRBJ2-3, the V gene TRBV7-8; 16 bases are a match to TRBD2. J gave up 3 bases and V 4 bases, and 4 bases lay outside the gene matches. Germline assignment: CDR1 SGHVS and CDR2 FQNEAQ. CDR3 size: 17 residues. The CDR3 spells CASSSGLAGGRTDTQYF. The CDR3 coding sequence is TGTGCCAGCAGCTCGGGACTAGCGGGGGGGCGGACAGATACGCAGTATTTT.

The chain has TRBV20-1 and TRBJ2-7; D tentatively reads TRBD1 or TRBD2 (5 bases each). Germline V gives CDR1 DFQATT, CDR2 SNEGSKA (reference sequence). V was cut by 0 bases and J by 1 base, with 13 bases left in between. The CDR3 spans 15 residues. CDR3 coding DNA: TGCAGTGCTAGAGATATGGGGACGGGATCCTACGAGCAGTACTTC. As protein: CSARDMGTGSYEQYF.

The rearrangement joins TRBV6-1 to TRBJ1-5; D perhaps matches TRBD1 (6 bases). The CDR3 runs 15 residues. The germline V gene encodes CDR1 MNHNS and CDR2 SASEGT. Trimming took off 5 bases at V and 0 bases at J, with 11 bases between the two ends. CDR3 DNA: TGTGCCAGCAGTCATACAGGGTCTAGCAATCAGCCCCAGCATTTT. Its translation is CASSHTGSSNQPQHF.

The V call is TRBV10-1, the J call TRBJ2-4; 9 bases are a match to TRBD2. J lost 13 bases, V lost 4 bases, and 26 bases had no gene match. There are 19 residues in the CDR3. Per germline, CDR1 WNHNN and CDR2 SYGVQD (reference sequence). CDR3 coding DNA: TGCGCCAGCAGTGGCCCTTGGCTAGCGGGAACCACCCGGGGTAATGAGCAGTACTTC. Its protein product is CASSGPWLAGTTRGNEQYF.

This clonotype was counted between two and nine times. The J gene is TRBJ2-2, the V gene TRBV12-3 or TRBV12-4, with TRBD1 matching 7 bases. J gave up 7 bases and V 6 bases, and 14 bases lay outside the gene matches. The CDR3 totals 16 residues. The CDR3 region is CASSNFETGYDGELFF. CDR3 bases: TGTGCCAGCAGCAATTTCGAGACAGGGTACGACGGGGAGCTGTTTTTT.

This rearrangement joins TRBV7-2 to TRBJ2-3, with D possibly being TRBD1 (6 bases). The germline CDR1 and CDR2 sequences are SGHTA and FQGNSA. The CDR3 length is 13 residues. With 1 base removed from V and 5 bases from J, the gap between germline ends came to 7 bases. CDR3 DNA: TGTGCCAGCAGCTTAGGCAGGGGAGATACGCAGTATTTT. As protein: CASSLGRGDTQYF.

In its sample, this clonotype was seen a few times. The J gene is TRBJ2-1, the V gene TRBV7-2; the D gene is possibly TRBD1 (6 bases). The CDR3 length is 14 residues. CDR1 SGHTA and CDR2 FQGNSA come from the germline V gene. V lost 2 bases and J 13 bases, leaving 18 bases between the germline ends. The CDR3 region is CASSLTGPQETQFF. As DNA, the CDR3 is TGTGCCAGCAGCTTAACAGGGCCCCAAGAGACCCAGTTCTTC.

This clonotype was recorded a few times. The chain has TRBV6-1 and TRBJ2-2; D ambiguous. CDR3 length: 14 residues. Germline CDR1 and CDR2: MNHNS and SASEGT. The V end lost 4 bases, the J end lost 1 base, and 7 bases lay between the germline ends. The CDR3 spells CASSGILNTGELFF. The CDR3, as DNA: TGTGCCAGCAGTGGAATACTGAACACCGGGGAGCTGTTTTTT.

The chain uses TRBV6-1 and TRBJ2-1; 8 bases are shared with TRBD2. CDR1 and CDR2 (germline): MNHNS, SASEGT. Trimming removed 6 bases from V and 4 bases from J; junction bases left unmatched: 8. The CDR3 is made up of 15 amino acids. CDR3 bases: TGTGCCAGCAGCCCCGGGGTAGCGGGATACAATGAGCAGTTCTTC. This gives the protein CASSPGVAGYNEQFF.

This clonotype was seen more than once but under ten times. The rearrangement links TRBV7-8 to TRBJ2-1, with TRBD1 as a possible D gene (6 bases). The J call may be in error: the DNA end matches TRBJ2-5 better. In germline, CDR1 is SGHVS, CDR2 FQNEAQ. CDR3 length equals 15 residues. This chain's CDR3 is CASSTLDRPQETQYF. The CDR3 DNA reads as TGTGCCAGCAGCACCCTTGACAGGCCTCAAGAGACCCAGTACTTC.

This clonotype turned up a few times. The chain links TRBV7-3 to TRBJ2-1; the D is unclear. The DNA end is a closer match to TRBJ2-7, so the J assignment may be wrong. CDR3 length: 11 amino acids. Germline assignment: CDR1 SGHTA and CDR2 FQGTGA. The CDR3 reads CASRRVPEQYF. CDR3 DNA sequence: TGTGCCAGCAGACGAGTACCTGAGCAGTACTTC.

This chain joins TRBV6-1 and TRBJ2-1; D call uncertain. The DNA end favors TRBJ2-7, so the J call may be wrong. The CDR3 runs 14 residues. Germline V lookup: CDR1 MNHNS, CDR2 SASEGT. The chain's CDR3 is CASSEQDLVGEQYF. As DNA, the CDR3 is TGTGCCAGCAGTGAACAGGACCTCGTGGGGGAGCAGTACTTC.

The CDR3 DNA follows: TGTGCCAGCAGCCCCCCGGGCCAATCCTACAATGAGCAGTTCTTC. Amino acid sequence: CASSPPGQSYNEQFF. The genes are TRBV12-3 or TRBV12-4 and TRBJ2-1; D is unresolved. Trimming left V 6 bases short and J 1 base short, with 13 bases between. This CDR3 contains 15 residues.